Listed below are T cell receptor beta chains from one sample, sequenced in a study of vaccination and CD4 T cells after COVID-19. No cognate antigen is known for these TCRs. MiXCR, run by TCRdb on the PCR reads, gives a single entry per CDR3 protein. The sample carries around 17,000 distinct CDR3 sequences, approximately 40% recorded once. The sequenced sample was CD4+ T cells from blood, cultured in vitro. The receptors stem from a human donor who had recovered from COVID-19. Both conserved end residues are part of each CDR3. D genes are given only for firm matches. Only some rows state a clone size, as once, few, many or a class for expanded clones.

d_gene	v_gene	j_gene	abundance	CDR3aa	CDR3nt
TRBD2	TRBV20-1	TRBJ2-1	-	CSPTSGSRDEQFF	TGCAGTCCGACTAGCGGGAGCCGCGATGAGCAGTTCTTC
TRBD2	TRBV15	TRBJ2-5	few	CATNPGAGGFWETQYF	TGTGCCACTAACCCGGGAGCGGGAGGGTTTTGGGAGACCCAGTACTTC
-	TRBV28	TRBJ1-1	-	CASSSPHGGNTEAFF	TGTGCCAGCAGTTCCCCCCACGGGGGGAACACTGAAGCTTTCTTT
-	TRBV7-9	TRBJ2-5	-	CASSLGRLQETQYF	TGTGCCAGCAGCTTAGGACGGCTCCAAGAGACCCAGTACTTC
TRBD1	TRBV29-1	TRBJ2-7	-	CSVGPGQYYEQYF	TGCAGCGTTGGCCCGGGACAGTACTACGAGCAGTACTTC
-	TRBV6-1	TRBJ1-1	-	CASRSDNAGVGLNTEAFF	TGTGCCAGCAGGTCAGATAACGCAGGTGTCGGGCTGAACACTGAAGCTTTCTTT
TRBD1	TRBV19	TRBJ1-1	-	CASNIRGGGASTEAFF	TGTGCCAGTAACATTAGGGGAGGGGGCGCATCTACTGAAGCTTTCTTT
-	TRBV6-1	TRBJ1-2	-	CASSTEYGYTF	TGTGCCAGCAGTACAGAGTATGGCTACACCTTC
-	TRBV28	TRBJ1-1	-	CASKGAGNTEAFF	TGTGCCAGCAAAGGGGCGGGGAATACTGAAGCTTTCTTT
-	TRBV5-4	TRBJ2-5	once	CASSLEGLPAETQYF	TGTGCCAGCAGCTTGGAAGGACTCCCGGCGGAGACCCAGTACTTC
-	TRBV7-9	TRBJ1-2	-	CASRDAGSNYGYTF	TGTGCCAGCAGGGATGCCGGGAGCAACTATGGCTACACCTTC
TRBD1	TRBV6-5	TRBJ1-2	few	CASSYRTRGGGYTF	TGTGCCAGCAGTTACCGTACCAGGGGGGGTGGCTACACCTTC
TRBD1	TRBV30	TRBJ1-6	few	CAWSPGQAGSPLHF	TGTGCCTGGAGTCCGGGACAGGCGGGTTCACCCCTCCACTTT
TRBD1	TRBV5-1	TRBJ1-1	few	CASSFDRDVDTEAFF	TGCGCCAGCAGCTTCGACAGGGACGTCGACACTGAAGCTTTCTTT
TRBD2	TRBV10-3	TRBJ2-7	-	CAGSGGRRDYEQYF	TGTGCCGGTTCGGGCGGGAGACGAGACTACGAGCAGTACTTC
-	TRBV7-2	TRBJ2-5	few	CASSLGGLETQYF	TGTGCCAGCAGCTTAGGAGGGTTGGAGACCCAGTACTTC
TRBD1	TRBV5-1	TRBJ1-5	-	CASSAEGAGNQPQHF	TGCGCCAGCAGTGCAGAGGGGGCTGGGAATCAGCCCCAGCATTTT
-	TRBV20-1	TRBJ1-2	-	CSARERGLSYGYTF	TGCAGTGCTAGAGAGAGGGGACTCAGCTATGGCTACACCTTC
TRBD2	TRBV12-3/TRBV12-4	TRBJ2-1	-	CASSLGTLAGSYNEQFF	TGTGCCAGCAGTTTGGGTACTCTAGCGGGGTCCTACAATGAGCAGTTCTTC
-	TRBV20-1	TRBJ2-3	few	CSALGGAPDTQYF	TGCAGTGCTCTTGGGGGAGCCCCAGATACGCAGTATTTT
-	TRBV6-2/TRBV6-3	TRBJ2-3	-	CASSPEGDTQYF	TGTGCCAGCAGTCCCGAGGGGGATACGCAGTATTTT
-	TRBV2	TRBJ2-1	-	CASALPADEQFF	TGTGCCAGCGCCCTCCCCGCGGATGAGCAGTTCTTC
-	TRBV6-1	TRBJ2-3	few	CASKDPRGSSTDTQYF	TGTGCCAGCAAGGACCCTCGGGGATCTAGCACAGATACGCAGTATTTT
TRBD2	TRBV19	TRBJ2-4	-	CASSEGLYGIQYF	TGTGCCAGTAGCGAGGGACTATATGGCATTCAGTACTTC
-	TRBV28	TRBJ2-5	few	CASRPTVQQETQYF	TGTGCCAGCAGACCGACAGTCCAACAAGAGACCCAGTACTTC
-	TRBV28	TRBJ2-7	-	CASSLSNTQYEQYF	TGTGCCAGCAGTTTATCCAACACCCAATACGAGCAGTACTTC
TRBD1	TRBV28	TRBJ2-7	medium-sized	CASRSTGSYEQYF	TGTGCCAGCAGGTCGACAGGGTCCTACGAGCAGTACTTC
-	TRBV24-1	TRBJ1-5	few	CATSDGGGKGQNQPQHF	TGTGCCACCAGTGATGGAGGAGGTAAAGGACAGAATCAGCCCCAGCATTTT
-	TRBV20-1	TRBJ2-1	-	CSAAGRLGNEQFF	TGCAGTGCAGCGGGTCGACTGGGCAATGAGCAGTTCTTC
-	TRBV2	TRBJ1-1	-	CASSVLTDNTEAFF	TGTGCCAGCAGTGTCTTGACTGACAACACTGAAGCTTTCTTT
TRBD2	TRBV20-1	TRBJ2-2	-	CSALRTSGRATGELFF	TGCAGTGCTCTAAGGACTAGCGGGAGGGCCACCGGGGAGCTGTTTTTT
TRBD1	TRBV19	TRBJ1-6	-	CASSIARQGTSPLHF	TGTGCCAGTAGTATAGCTCGACAGGGGACTTCACCCCTCCACTTT
-	TRBV2	TRBJ1-1	few	CASSLGGMNTEAFF	TGTGCCAGCAGTCTGGGGGGAATGAACACTGAAGCTTTCTTT
-	TRBV2	TRBJ2-1	-	CASSAWARSSYNEQFF	TGTGCCAGCAGTGCGTGGGCGAGAAGCTCCTACAATGAGCAGTTCTTC
-	TRBV5-4	TRBJ1-5	-	CASSVRGVVWNQPQHF	TGTGCCAGCAGCGTTAGGGGGGTTGTCTGGAATCAGCCCCAGCATTTT
TRBD2	TRBV20-1	TRBJ2-1	-	CSAKGLAGVTGYNEQFF	TGCAGTGCTAAAGGACTAGCGGGAGTGACGGGGTACAATGAGCAGTTCTTC
-	TRBV7-9	TRBJ1-2	-	CASSRDDSHYGYTF	TGTGCCAGCAGCAGAGATGACAGTCACTATGGCTACACCTTC
TRBD2	TRBV5-1	TRBJ2-2	-	CASSLLAGGTGELFF	TGCGCCAGCAGCTTGCTAGCGGGAGGCACCGGGGAGCTGTTTTTT
-	TRBV7-2	TRBJ2-7	few	CASALRGGGITYEQYF	TGTGCCAGCGCTCTAAGGGGCGGAGGGATAACCTACGAGCAGTACTTC
-	TRBV28	TRBJ1-2	-	CASSLRTVSYGYTF	TGTGCCAGCAGCCTCCGGACAGTCAGCTATGGCTACACCTTC
-	TRBV6-1	TRBJ2-7	-	CASSEAGNYEQYF	TGTGCCAGCAGTGAAGCAGGAAACTACGAGCAGTACTTC
TRBD2	TRBV5-4	TRBJ2-7	-	CASSLPGLAGYEQYF	TGTGCCAGCAGTCTTCCGGGACTAGCGGGATACGAGCAGTACTTC
-	TRBV12-3/TRBV12-4	TRBJ1-1	-	CASSSLQDKAFF	TGTGCCAGCAGCTCCCTACAGGATAAAGCTTTCTTT
TRBD1	TRBV10-3	TRBJ1-5	-	CAITQGAEQPQHF	TGTGCCATCACACAGGGGGCGGAACAGCCCCAGCATTTT
-	TRBV7-2	TRBJ1-2	few	CASSLVSQLPGYTF	TGTGCCAGCAGCTTAGTTTCCCAGTTACCTGGCTACACCTTC
TRBD1	TRBV5-1	TRBJ2-5	-	CASRGTAPLETQYF	TGCGCCAGCAGGGGGACAGCCCCATTGGAGACCCAGTACTTC
-	TRBV30	TRBJ2-2	few	CAWSRARYTGELFF	TGTGCCTGGAGTAGGGCCAGGTACACCGGGGAGCTGTTTTTT
-	TRBV27	TRBJ1-2	few	CASSWGAPRFYGYTF	TGTGCCAGCAGTTGGGGGGCCCCAAGATTCTATGGCTACACCTTC
TRBD2	TRBV20-1	TRBJ2-5	few	CSARGSGRALETQYF	TGCAGTGCTAGAGGAAGCGGGAGGGCCTTGGAGACCCAGTACTTC
-	TRBV6-1	TRBJ2-7	-	CASSRELDSYEQYF	TGTGCCAGCAGCAGGGAATTAGACTCCTACGAGCAGTACTTC
-	TRBV7-2	TRBJ1-2	medium-sized	CASSLGRFDGYTF	TGTGCCAGCAGCTTAGGACGGTTCGATGGCTACACCTTC
-	TRBV6-5	TRBJ1-1	few	CASSYYGTPNTEAFF	TGTGCCAGCAGCTACTACGGGACACCGAACACTGAAGCTTTCTTT